This T cell receptor beta chain emerged from a study of T cell repertoires in urothelial bladder cancer (dated by TCRdb to between 2017 and 2020). General notes on the study: Of the roughly twelve resected lesions, three were clinically staged as cT0, three as cTa, three as cT1 and three as cT2 or greater. The study compared clonality of the TCR repertoire in bladder tumors against clonality in benign bladder inflammation. Around 12 patients who had bladder lesions and were undergoing transurethral resection were prospectively identified. A total of 11 to 13 resected bladder lesions, made up of urothelial carcinoma (UC+) and benign (UC-) specimens, were studied.

Deletion took 5 bases off V and 3 bases off J, with a span of 5 bases between the germline ends. The CDR3 holds 11 amino acids from the cysteine to the phenylalanine. Only the CDR3 DNA is retained, 33 bases long and in frame from the first base. According to the germline V gene (reference sequence), CDR1 reads SEHNR and CDR2 reads FQNEAQ. Bladder lesion specimens were obtained at transurethral resection and were stored at -80C. DNA was extracted from bladder specimens collected at transurethral resection. In the case of this clone: Its antigen remains undetermined. Base qualities are missing; no much larger clone stands one base away.

The immunoSEQ assay was used to sequence the CDR3 region of the TCR beta chain. The published analysis was carried out like this. For each specimen, the T-cell fraction, clonal dominance, and maximum TCR clone frequency were calculated. TCRdb took over this immuneACCESS table, retaining in-frame rearrangements with V and J assigned. Such tables are incomplete; in checked studies, under half of the missing clones stem from an unresolved V gene, and the remainder is unexplained. V, J and clone size are those of that table, while D and trimming were read from the DNA. The sample has approximately 9,800 clones on record, roughly 50% of them singletons. The leading ten clones occupy around 32% of the sample. General study outcomes and caveats: A single T-cell clone reached up to about 17% of infiltrating lymphocytes in carcinoma specimens, compared with 1.5% to 2.5% in benign specimens. Carcinoma specimens had a median tumor infiltrating lymphocyte percentage of around 2%, while benign specimens had a median of around 13%. Urothelial carcinoma specimens had a median of around 6,000 T cells, fewer than the median of around 27,000 seen in benign specimens.

The sequence is built from TRBV7-9 and TRBJ2-7; the D segment cannot be called with confidence. The receptor was derived from a human donor with urothelial carcinoma. The sample taken for sequencing was tumor-infiltrating cells from bladder cancer. The sequenced DNA is TGTGCCAGCAGCCCCCACTACGAGCAGTACTTC. The translation is CASSPHYEQYF.